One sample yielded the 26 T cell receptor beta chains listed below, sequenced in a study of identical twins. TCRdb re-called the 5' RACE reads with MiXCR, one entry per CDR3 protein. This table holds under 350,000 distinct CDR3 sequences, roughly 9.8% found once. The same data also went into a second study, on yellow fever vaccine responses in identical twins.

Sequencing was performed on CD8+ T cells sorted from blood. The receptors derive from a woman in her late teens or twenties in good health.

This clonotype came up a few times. Written as DNA, the CDR3 is TGTGCCTGGAGAGTACAGGGGGCTCTCTACGAGCAGTACTTC. Residues: CAWRVQGALYEQYF. The chain is built from TRBV30 and TRBJ2-7, with 9 nucleotides matching TRBD1. The germline CDR1 and CDR2 sequences are GTSNPN and SVGIG (reference sequence). V shed 3 bases, J shed 3 bases, and the junction held 6 bases outside the gene matches. There are 14 residues in the CDR3.

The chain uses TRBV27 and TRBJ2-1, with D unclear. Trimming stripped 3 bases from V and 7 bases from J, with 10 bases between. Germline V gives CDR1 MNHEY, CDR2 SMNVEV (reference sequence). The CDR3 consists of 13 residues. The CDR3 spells CASSFVLGNEQFF. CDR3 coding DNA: TGTGCCAGCAGTTTTGTATTGGGGAATGAGCAGTTCTTC.

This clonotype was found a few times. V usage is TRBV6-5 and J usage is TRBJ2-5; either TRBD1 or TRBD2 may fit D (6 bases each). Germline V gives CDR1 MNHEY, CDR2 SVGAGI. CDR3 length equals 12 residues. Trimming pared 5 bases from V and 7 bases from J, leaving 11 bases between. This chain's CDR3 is CASSPGGGTQYF. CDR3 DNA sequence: TGTGCCAGCAGTCCCGGAGGGGGGACCCAGTACTTC.

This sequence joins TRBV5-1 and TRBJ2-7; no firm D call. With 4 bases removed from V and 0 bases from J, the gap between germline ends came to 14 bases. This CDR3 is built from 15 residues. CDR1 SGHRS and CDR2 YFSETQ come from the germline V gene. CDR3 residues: CASSDIWVSSYEQYF. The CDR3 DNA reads TGCGCCAGCAGCGATATTTGGGTTAGCTCCTACGAGCAGTACTTC.

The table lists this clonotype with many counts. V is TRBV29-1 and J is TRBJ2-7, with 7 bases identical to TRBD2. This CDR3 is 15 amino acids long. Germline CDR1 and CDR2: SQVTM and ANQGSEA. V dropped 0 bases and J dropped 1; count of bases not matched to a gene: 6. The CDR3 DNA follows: TGCAGCGTTGAAGATCCAAGCGGGGTTTCCTACGAGCAGTACTTC. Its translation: CSVEDPSGVSYEQYF.

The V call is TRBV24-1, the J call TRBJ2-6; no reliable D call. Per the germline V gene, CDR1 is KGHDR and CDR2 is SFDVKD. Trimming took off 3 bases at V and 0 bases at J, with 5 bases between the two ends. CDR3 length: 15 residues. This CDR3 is CATSDPASGANVLTF. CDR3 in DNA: TGTGCCACCAGTGATCCGGCCTCTGGGGCCAACGTCCTGACTTTC.

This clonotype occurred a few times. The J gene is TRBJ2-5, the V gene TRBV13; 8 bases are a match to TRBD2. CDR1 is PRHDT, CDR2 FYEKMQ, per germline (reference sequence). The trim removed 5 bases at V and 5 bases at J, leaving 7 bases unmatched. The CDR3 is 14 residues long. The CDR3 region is CASSIRGGEETQYF. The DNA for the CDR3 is TGTGCCAGCAGCATTCGGGGGGGCGAGGAGACCCAGTACTTC.

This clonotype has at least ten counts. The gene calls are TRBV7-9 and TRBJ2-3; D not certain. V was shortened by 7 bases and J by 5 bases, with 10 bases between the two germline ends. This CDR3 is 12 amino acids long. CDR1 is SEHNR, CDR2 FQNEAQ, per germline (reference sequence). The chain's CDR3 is CASNDWIDTQYF. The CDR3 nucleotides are TGTGCCAGCAACGACTGGATAGATACGCAGTATTTT.

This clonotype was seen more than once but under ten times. The CDR3 sequence: CASSLPGQGSYQYF. The CDR3 DNA reads as TGTGCCAGCAGTCTTCCGGGACAGGGGTCATATCAGTACTTC. The chain joins TRBV28 to TRBJ2-7; the match to TRBD1 covers 10 bases. The junction had 11 bases not matched to a gene; V was cut back by 5 bases and J by 10 bases. The CDR3 runs to 14 residues. Germline assignment: CDR1 MDHEN and CDR2 SYDVKM.

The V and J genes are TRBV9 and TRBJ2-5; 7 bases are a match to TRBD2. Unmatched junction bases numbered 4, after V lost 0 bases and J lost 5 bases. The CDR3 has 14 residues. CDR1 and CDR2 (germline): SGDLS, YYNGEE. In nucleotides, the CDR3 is TGTGCCAGCAGCGTAGATCTAGCGGATGAGACCCAGTACTTC. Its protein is CASSVDLADETQYF.

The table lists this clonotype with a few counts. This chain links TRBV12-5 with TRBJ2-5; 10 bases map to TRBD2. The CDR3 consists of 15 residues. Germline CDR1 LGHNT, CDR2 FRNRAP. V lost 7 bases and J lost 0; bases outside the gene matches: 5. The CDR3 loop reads CASALTSGYQETQYF. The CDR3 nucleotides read TGTGCTAGTGCCCTGACTAGCGGGTACCAAGAGACCCAGTACTTC.

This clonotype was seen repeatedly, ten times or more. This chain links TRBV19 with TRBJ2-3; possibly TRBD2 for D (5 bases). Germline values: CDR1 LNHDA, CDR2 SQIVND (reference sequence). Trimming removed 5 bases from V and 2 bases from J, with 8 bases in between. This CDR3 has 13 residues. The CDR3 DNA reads TGTGCCAGTAGTGCAGACTACACAGATACGCAGTATTTT. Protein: CASSADYTDTQYF. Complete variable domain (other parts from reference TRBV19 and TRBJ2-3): DGGITQSPKYLFRKEGQNVTLSCEQNLNHDAMYWYRQDPGQGLRLIYYSQIVNDFQKGDIAEGYSVSREKKESFPLTVTSAQKNPTAFYLCASSADYTDTQYFGPGTRLTVL.

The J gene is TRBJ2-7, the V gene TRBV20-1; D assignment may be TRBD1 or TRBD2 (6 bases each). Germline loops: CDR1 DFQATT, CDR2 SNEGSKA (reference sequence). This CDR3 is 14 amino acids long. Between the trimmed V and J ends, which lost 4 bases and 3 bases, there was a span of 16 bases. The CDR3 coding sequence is TGCAGTGCTAAAGGGGGGACATCAATCTACGAGCAGTACTTC. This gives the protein CSAKGGTSIYEQYF.

For the CDR3, the DNA is TGCAGTGCTGAACCCTACAATGAGCAGTTCTTC. Translation: CSAEPYNEQFF. The genes are TRBV20-1 and TRBJ2-1; D gene ambiguous. Trimming took off 5 bases at V and 2 bases at J, with 4 bases between the two ends. CDR1 is DFQATT, CDR2 SNEGSKA, per germline (reference sequence). This CDR3 spans 11 amino acids.

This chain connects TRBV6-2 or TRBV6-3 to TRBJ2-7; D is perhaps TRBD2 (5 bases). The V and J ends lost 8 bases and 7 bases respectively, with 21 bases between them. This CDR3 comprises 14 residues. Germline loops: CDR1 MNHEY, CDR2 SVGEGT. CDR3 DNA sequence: TGTGCCAGCCGGCGCACACTAGTCACAATAGAGCAGTACTTC. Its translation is CASRRTLVTIEQYF.

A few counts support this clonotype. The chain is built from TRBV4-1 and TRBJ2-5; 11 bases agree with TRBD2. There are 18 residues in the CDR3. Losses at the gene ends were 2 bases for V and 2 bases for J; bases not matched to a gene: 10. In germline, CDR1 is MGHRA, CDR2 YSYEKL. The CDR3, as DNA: TGCGCCAGCAGCCAAACCACTCCGGGACTAGCGGTACAAGAGACCCAGTACTTC. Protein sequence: CASSQTTPGLAVQETQYF.

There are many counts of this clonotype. The DNA for the CDR3 is TGTGCCAGCAGCCAAAGTTTAGCGGGGGGCACAGATACGCAGTATTTT. Translating gives CASSQSLAGGTDTQYF. The chain recombines TRBV7-3 with TRBJ2-3; 9 positions match TRBD2. Looked up from germline, CDR1 is SGHTA and CDR2 is FQGTGA. The CDR3 extends over 16 amino acids. The J segment lost 1 base and the V segment lost 5 bases, leaving 7 bases of the junction unmatched.

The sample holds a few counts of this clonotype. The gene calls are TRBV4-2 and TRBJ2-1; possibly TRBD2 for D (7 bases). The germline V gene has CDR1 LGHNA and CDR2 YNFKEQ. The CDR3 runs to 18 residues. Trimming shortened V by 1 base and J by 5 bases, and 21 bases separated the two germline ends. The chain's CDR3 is CASSQGPQGLAEDNEQFF. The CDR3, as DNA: TGTGCCAGCAGCCAAGGGCCCCAGGGGCTAGCGGAGGACAATGAGCAGTTCTTC.

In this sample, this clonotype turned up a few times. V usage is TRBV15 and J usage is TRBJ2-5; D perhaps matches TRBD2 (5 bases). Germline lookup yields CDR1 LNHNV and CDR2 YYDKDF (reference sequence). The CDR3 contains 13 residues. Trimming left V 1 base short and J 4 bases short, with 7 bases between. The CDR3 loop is CATSRGAGETQYF. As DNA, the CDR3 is TGTGCCACCAGCAGAGGGGCGGGAGAGACCCAGTACTTC.

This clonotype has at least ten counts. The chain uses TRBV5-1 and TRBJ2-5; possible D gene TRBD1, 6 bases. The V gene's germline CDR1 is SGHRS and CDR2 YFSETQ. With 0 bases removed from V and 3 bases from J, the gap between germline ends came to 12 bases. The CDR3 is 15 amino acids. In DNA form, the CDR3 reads TGCGCCAGCAGCTTGGCTCCCAGGGGCAAAGAGACCCAGTACTTC. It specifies CASSLAPRGKETQYF.

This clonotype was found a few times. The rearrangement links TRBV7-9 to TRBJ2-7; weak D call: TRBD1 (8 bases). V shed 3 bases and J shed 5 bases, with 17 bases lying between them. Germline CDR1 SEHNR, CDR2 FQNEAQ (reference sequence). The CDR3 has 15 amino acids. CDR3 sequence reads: CASSFKQGGYHEQYF. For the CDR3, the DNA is TGTGCCAGCAGCTTCAAACAGGGGGGGTACCACGAGCAGTACTTC.

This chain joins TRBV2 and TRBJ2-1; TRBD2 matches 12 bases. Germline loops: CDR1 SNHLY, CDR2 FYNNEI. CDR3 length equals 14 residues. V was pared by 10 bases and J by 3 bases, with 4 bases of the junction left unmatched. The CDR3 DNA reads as TGTGCCACCAGACTAGCGGGAGACTACAATGAGCAGTTCTTC. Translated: CATRLAGDYNEQFF.

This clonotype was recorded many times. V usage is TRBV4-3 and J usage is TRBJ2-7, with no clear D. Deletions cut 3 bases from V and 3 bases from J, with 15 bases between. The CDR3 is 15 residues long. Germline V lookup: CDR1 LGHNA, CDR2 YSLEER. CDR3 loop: CASSQDTGPDYEQYF. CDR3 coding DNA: TGCGCCAGCAGCCAGGATACGGGCCCTGACTACGAGCAGTACTTC.

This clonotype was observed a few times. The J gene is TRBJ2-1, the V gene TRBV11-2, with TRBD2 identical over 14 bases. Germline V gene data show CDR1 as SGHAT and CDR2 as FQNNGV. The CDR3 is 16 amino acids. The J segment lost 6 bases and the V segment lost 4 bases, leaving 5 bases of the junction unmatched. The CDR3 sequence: CASSSWTSGGFNEQFF. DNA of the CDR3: TGTGCCAGCAGCTCATGGACTAGCGGGGGGTTCAATGAGCAGTTCTTC.

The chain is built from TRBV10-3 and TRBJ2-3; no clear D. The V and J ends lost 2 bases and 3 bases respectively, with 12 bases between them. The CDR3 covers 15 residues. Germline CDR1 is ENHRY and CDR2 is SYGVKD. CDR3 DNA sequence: TGTGCCATCAGTGAGGCGACCCTTCTTACAGATACGCAGTATTTT. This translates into CAISEATLLTDTQYF.

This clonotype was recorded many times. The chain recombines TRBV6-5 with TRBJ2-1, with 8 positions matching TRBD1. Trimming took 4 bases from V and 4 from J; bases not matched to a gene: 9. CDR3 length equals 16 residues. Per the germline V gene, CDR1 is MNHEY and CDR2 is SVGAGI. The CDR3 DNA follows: TGTGCCAGCAGTTTAGGATCAGGGGGCCTATACAATGAGCAGTTCTTC. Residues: CASSLGSGGLYNEQFF.